In its sample, the clone carrying this TCR beta chain was seen many times. The antigen remains undetermined. The same CDR3 can be traced to other DNA sequences in this sample. The CDR3 contains 13 residues. V dropped 8 bases and J dropped 6; count of bases not matched to a gene: 9. Germline V lookup: CDR1 MNHEY, CDR2 SVGAGI. This entry comes from a study of shared clonotypes between healthy human individuals. Study-level points and caveats: Clonotype sharing across donors was expected to vary with sequencing depth.

All participating donors were Caucasian adults from Nashville, Tennessee. Unsorted PBMC samples were amplified in replicate PCRs containing roughly 290 ng DNA, about 30,000 T cell genomes. Ten immunoSEQ deep assay plates served to sequence unsorted PBMC DNA. Clones were sequenced by immunoSEQ multiplex PCR, and TCRdb holds only the in-frame ones, with some missing. The sample has about 480,000 clones; around 79% are singletons. Material for sequencing was PBMCs. The clonotype comes from a woman aged 40 to 49 in good health. Some clones in this sample may be carry-over from other donors' samples. This chain connects TRBV6-5 to TRBJ2-7; 8 positions match TRBD1. DNA of the CDR3: TGTGCCAGCTTCGGGCAGGGGGCGTCCGAGCAGTACTTC. This translates into CASFGQGASEQYF.